This entry lists 3 T cell receptor beta chains sequenced from one sample in a study of PD-1 blockade in classical Hodgkin lymphoma (dated by TCRdb to the early 2020s). Receptor libraries were prepared by the immunoSEQ multiplex PCR assay. The table comes from immuneACCESS by way of TCRdb, which keeps in-frame sequences with V and J called. Part of the clones is missing from these tables; in studies checked, under half for an unresolved V gene and the rest for unknown reasons. Recorded for this sample are 60,000 or so clones; roughly nine tenths of them occurred a single time. The top ten clonotypes cover 7.5% to 10% of the sample. The sample's time point label, decoded: cycle 1 day 1 (C1D1), immediately before nivolumab initiation. Relapse after autologous stem cell transplantation had occurred in all trial patients, and cohorts A, B and C were distinguished by prior brentuximab vedotin exposure.

Specimen: peripheral blood mononuclear cells (PBMCs), collected at baseline. The receptors derive from a human donor with classical Hodgkin lymphoma.

The chain uses TRBV6-1 and TRBJ2-7; a possible D gene is TRBD1 (6 bases). V lost 7 bases, J lost 0 bases, and 13 bases lay in between. The CDR3 extends over 14 amino acids. CDR1 MNHNS and CDR2 SASEGT come from the germline V gene. The CDR3 loop is CASNRQANSYEQYF. The CDR3 nucleotides are TGTGCCAGCAATAGACAGGCAAACTCCTACGAGCAGTACTTC.

The chain carries TRBV27 and TRBJ2-7; 7 bases fit TRBD1. This CDR3 spans 14 amino acids. Germline CDR1 reads MNHEY; CDR2 reads SMNVEV (reference sequence). V lost 0 bases and J lost 3; bases outside the gene matches: 2. CDR3 DNA sequence: TGTGCCAGCAGTTTATCGGGACAGAACTACGAGCAGTACTTC. Translation gives CASSLSGQNYEQYF.

CDR3 nucleotides: TGTGCCAGCAGACCATCGGTCACTAATGAAAAACTGTTTTTT. Translation: CASRPSVTNEKLFF. V gene TRBV7-2 combines with J gene TRBJ1-4; D is ambiguous. The CDR3 contains 14 residues. CDR1 and CDR2 from the germline V gene are SGHTA and FQGNSA. The ends were cut back, 6 bases at V and 2 bases at J, with 10 bases in the middle.